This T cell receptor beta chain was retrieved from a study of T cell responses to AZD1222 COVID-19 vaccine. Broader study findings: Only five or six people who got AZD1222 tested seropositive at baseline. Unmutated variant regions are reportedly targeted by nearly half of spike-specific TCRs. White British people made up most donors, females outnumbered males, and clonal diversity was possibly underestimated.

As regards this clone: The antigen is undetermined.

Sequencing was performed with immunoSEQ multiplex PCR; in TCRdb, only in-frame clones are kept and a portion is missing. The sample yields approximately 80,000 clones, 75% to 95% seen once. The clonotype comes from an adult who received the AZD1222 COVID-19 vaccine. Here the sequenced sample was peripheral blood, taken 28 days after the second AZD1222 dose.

The DNA for the CDR3 is TGTGCCAGCAGCGGACAGGGTAATGATCAGCCCCAGCATTTT. The encoded protein is CASSGQGNDQPQHF. The chain recombines TRBV27 with TRBJ1-5; 8 nucleotides match TRBD1. The CDR3 is made up of 14 amino acids. Germline V gene sequence: CDR1 MNHEY, CDR2 SMNVEV (reference sequence). The J segment lost 5 bases and the V segment lost 6 bases, leaving 6 bases of the junction unmatched.